Presented here are 30 T cell receptor beta chains from one specimen sequenced in a study of blood T cell repertoires in COVID-19. This table comes from immunoSEQ multiplex PCR, and its TCRdb copy is limited to in-frame clones, with some not included. The sample lists about 180,000 clones; around 89% were seen once. What was sequenced was peripheral blood. These receptors all come from a man between 18 and 35 years old who had recovered from COVID-19.

The rearrangement joins TRBV28 to TRBJ2-6, with 8 bases aligning to TRBD1. Trimming took 4 bases from V and 4 from J; bases not matched to a gene: 6. The germline V gene has CDR1 MDHEN and CDR2 SYDVKM. CDR3 size: 16 residues. This chain's CDR3 is CASSSGQGIGANVLTF. CDR3 DNA sequence: TGTGCCAGCAGTTCTGGACAGGGCATCGGGGCCAACGTCCTGACTTTC.

Comments on this clone: The junction and the germline gene differ at one end; a read error may be behind it. This sequence joins TRBV13 and TRBJ2-3; the match to TRBD2 covers 9 bases. This CDR3 is built from 16 residues. Germline values: CDR1 PRHDT, CDR2 FYEKMQ (reference sequence). The CDR3 protein is CASSSRSGTSRDTQYF. The CDR3 coding sequence is TGTGCCAGCAGCTCCCGATCCGGGACTAGCAGAGATACGCAGTATTTT.

In DNA form, the CDR3 reads TGTGCCAGCAGGGGACTAGACAGGACTCAAGAGACCCAGTACTTC. Protein: CASRGLDRTQETQYF. V gene TRBV28 combines with J gene TRBJ2-5; 8 bases match TRBD2. The CDR3 is made up of 15 amino acids. With V trimmed by 6 bases and J by 2 bases, 8 bases remained unmatched. The germline gives CDR1 MDHEN, CDR2 SYDVKM.

V and J are TRBV6-5 and TRBJ1-2; tentatively, D is TRBD1 (5 bases). Germline V CDR1 and CDR2: MNHEY, SVGAGI. The CDR3 runs to 13 residues. V was shortened by 2 bases and J by 8 bases, with 12 bases between the two germline ends. CDR3 sequence: CASSYSGAGGYTF. Written as DNA, the CDR3 is TGTGCCAGCAGTTACAGCGGGGCGGGGGGCTACACCTTC.

V is TRBV6-1 and J is TRBJ1-5, with 7 bases lining up with TRBD1. The CDR3 contains 17 residues. The germline gives CDR1 MNHNS, CDR2 SASEGT. Trimming cost V 0 bases and J 5 bases; bases outside gene matches: 10. CDR3 in amino acids: CASSEARTGQAYQPQHF. The CDR3 bases are TGTGCCAGCAGTGAAGCGAGGACAGGCCAAGCATATCAGCCCCAGCATTTT.

The chain combines TRBV7-9 with TRBJ1-1, with D hard to call. Germline CDR1 SEHNR, CDR2 FQNEAQ (reference sequence). The V end lost 7 bases, the J end lost 6 bases, and 15 bases lay between the germline ends. The CDR3 is made up of 13 amino acids. The CDR3 loop is CASTPGGNSEAFF. The CDR3 DNA is TGTGCCAGCACCCCAGGAGGAAACTCTGAAGCTTTCTTT.

V and J are TRBV7-6 and TRBJ2-3, with D possibly being TRBD2 (5 bases). This CDR3 has 16 residues. CDR1 and CDR2 (germline): SGHVS, FNYEAQ. V was clipped by 0 bases and J by 1 base, with 11 bases between them. CDR3 protein: CASSLAGLLRTDTQYF. The CDR3 bases are TGTGCCAGCAGCTTAGCAGGACTCCTACGCACAGATACGCAGTATTTT.

This chain uses TRBV6-5 with TRBJ2-2; TRBD1 aligns across 9 bases. The CDR3 is made up of 14 amino acids. Germline V CDR1 and CDR2: MNHEY, SVGAGI. The J segment lost 5 bases and the V segment lost 8 bases, leaving 6 bases of the junction unmatched. CDR3 sequence reads: CASGGQGWTGELFF. DNA of the CDR3: TGTGCCAGCGGCGGACAGGGGTGGACCGGGGAGCTGTTTTTT.

The chain combines TRBV9 with TRBJ2-3; 7 bases line up with TRBD2. This CDR3 region has 16 residues. Germline lookup yields CDR1 SGDLS and CDR2 YYNGEE. V was clipped by 4 bases and J by 1 base; unmatched bases: 9. The CDR3 is CASSPRGVPGTDTQYF. The DNA for the CDR3 is TGTGCCAGCAGCCCCCGGGGGGTTCCAGGCACAGATACGCAGTATTTT.

The chain links TRBV28 to TRBJ2-7, with D possibly TRBD1 on 5 matching bases. V was clipped by 6 bases and J by 4 bases, with 10 bases between them. CDR3 size: 12 residues. Germline V lookup: CDR1 MDHEN, CDR2 SYDVKM. CDR3: CASRGVGYEQYF. The CDR3 DNA sequence: TGTGCCAGCAGAGGGGTTGGATACGAGCAGTACTTC.

The V call is TRBV2, the J call TRBJ2-7; the match to TRBD2 covers 12 bases. Germline trimming cut 6 bases from V and 2 bases from J; bases unmatched to any gene: 2. The CDR3 is 14 amino acids. CDR1 SNHLY and CDR2 FYNNEI come from the germline V gene. DNA for the CDR3: TGTGCCAGCAGCAGACTAGCGGGAGCCTACGAGCAGTACTTC. Translated, it gives CASSRLAGAYEQYF.

This clone occurred a few times. The rearrangement joins TRBV19 to TRBJ1-6; 11 bases map to TRBD1. The V gene end was trimmed by 3 bases and the J gene end by 10 bases; junction bases not matched to a gene: 5. CDR1 and CDR2 from the germline V gene are LNHDA and SQIVND (reference sequence). The CDR3 loop spans 15 amino acids. The CDR3 nucleotides are TGTGCCAGTAGTATTGGGACAGGGGGAAACTCACCCCTCCACTTT. It yields the protein CASSIGTGGNSPLHF.

V gene TRBV12-3 or TRBV12-4 combines with J gene TRBJ2-1; 7 bases agree with TRBD2. Losses at the gene ends were 5 bases for V and 4 bases for J; bases not matched to a gene: 2. The CDR3 sequence is 13 residues long. The CDR3 protein is CASSQGGYNEQFF. Written as DNA, the CDR3 is TGTGCCAGCAGTCAGGGAGGGTACAATGAGCAGTTCTTC.

This chain joins TRBV18 and TRBJ1-5; no definite D call. V lost 6 bases to trimming and J lost 3 bases, with 12 bases between them. Germline V gene lookup returns CDR1 KGHSH and CDR2 LQKENI. The length of the CDR3 is 14 residues. The CDR3 region is CASSLDGVNQPQHF. CDR3 nucleotides: TGTGCCAGCTCCCTCGACGGGGTCAATCAGCCCCAGCATTTT. The variable domain in full, with the rest retrieved from reference TRBV18 and TRBJ1-5, is NAGVMQNPRHLVRRRGQEARLRCSPMKGHSHVYWYRQLPEEGLKFMVYLQKENIIDESGMPKERFSAEFPKEGPSILRIQQVVRGDSAAYFCASSLDGVNQPQHFGDGTRLSIL.

This clone was observed a few times. This chain joins TRBV7-2 and TRBJ2-7; TRBD2 agrees at 7 bases. CDR3 length equals 15 residues. V lost 1 base and J lost 6; bases outside the gene matches: 9. Germline V lookup: CDR1 SGHTA, CDR2 FQGNSA. CDR3 amino acids: CASSLGGRGPFEQYF. In nucleotides, the CDR3 is TGTGCCAGCAGCTTAGGGGGGAGGGGCCCCTTCGAGCAGTACTTC.

Regarding this clone: This CDR3 is also generated by other DNA sequences in the sample. The chain uses TRBV19 and TRBJ1-2; 8 nucleotides agree with TRBD1. This CDR3 has 14 residues. The V gene's germline CDR1 is LNHDA and CDR2 SQIVND (reference sequence). V gave up 1 base and J gave up 2 bases; unmatched junction bases: 0. CDR3 loop: CASSIGTGNYGYTF. The CDR3 bases are TGTGCCAGTAGTATAGGGACAGGGAACTATGGCTACACCTTC. Looking up the rest from reference TRBV19 and TRBJ1-2 gives the full variable domain: DGGITQSPKYLFRKEGQNVTLSCEQNLNHDAMYWYRQDPGQGLRLIYYSQIVNDFQKGDIAEGYSVSREKKESFPLTVTSAQKNPTAFYLCASSIGTGNYGYTFGSGTRLTVV.

This chain connects TRBV6-2 or TRBV6-3 to TRBJ2-7, with 8 bases fitting TRBD2. The CDR3 has 14 amino acids. V gave up 0 bases and J gave up 4 bases; unmatched junction bases: 2. From germline, CDR1 is MNHEY and CDR2 SVGEGT. The CDR3 bases are TGTGCCAGCAGTTACTCCGGGGGGGGATACGAGCAGTACTTC. Its translation: CASSYSGGGYEQYF.

The chain combines TRBV27 with TRBJ1-1; 7 bases agree with TRBD1. From germline, CDR1 is MNHEY and CDR2 SMNVEV (reference sequence). This CDR3 has 14 amino acids. V shed 6 bases and J 4 bases; nucleotides not matched to a gene: 8. The CDR3 is CASRSQGVTTEAFF. The DNA of the CDR3 is TGTGCCAGCAGATCCCAGGGGGTTACCACTGAAGCTTTCTTT.

The chain uses TRBV3-1 (or the pseudogene TRBV3-2) and TRBJ2-2; D might be TRBD2 (5 bases). The ends were cut back, 4 bases at V and 1 base at J, with 10 bases in the middle. CDR3 length equals 15 residues. Germline CDR1 LGHDT, CDR2 YNNKEL (reference sequence). DNA for the CDR3: TGTGCCAGCAGCCTAGGACTCCAGAACACCGGGGAGCTGTTTTTT. This gives the protein CASSLGLQNTGELFF.

This chain links TRBV5-5 with TRBJ1-2; maybe TRBD1 (5 bases). V lost 1 base and J 7 bases, leaving 17 bases between the germline ends. This CDR3 has 15 amino acids. Per germline, CDR1 SGHKS and CDR2 YYEKEE (reference sequence). The CDR3 here is CASSLSRESTSGYTF. CDR3 coding DNA: TGTGCCAGCAGCTTGAGCAGGGAATCAACGAGTGGCTACACCTTC.

This clone was seen more than once but under ten times. CDR3 loop: CATLVYNEQFF. Written as DNA, the CDR3 is TGTGCCACCCTCGTCTACAATGAGCAGTTCTTC. V usage is TRBV28 and J usage is TRBJ2-1; no firm D call. The germline gives CDR1 MDHEN, CDR2 SYDVKM. This CDR3 is 11 amino acids long. Deletions cut 10 bases from V and 3 bases from J, with 7 bases between.

Remarks on this clone: The same CDR3 arises from other DNA sequences in this sample as well. The chain links TRBV3-1 (or the pseudogene TRBV3-2) to TRBJ2-1, with TRBD2 identical over 13 bases. V gave up 4 bases and J gave up 2 bases; unmatched junction bases: 2. This CDR3 is 16 amino acids long. CDR1 LGHDT and CDR2 YNNKEL come from the germline V gene (reference sequence). CDR3 in DNA: TGTGCCAGCAGCCTGGGGACTAGCGGGGCCTACAATGAGCAGTTCTTC. This encodes CASSLGTSGAYNEQFF.

This clone was detected only once. The chain's CDR3 is CATRRGNQPQHF. The CDR3 DNA reads TGTGCCACCAGACGGGGAAATCAGCCCCAGCATTTT. The chain is built from TRBV15 and TRBJ1-5; D uncertain. There are 12 residues in the CDR3. Trimming cost V 6 bases and J 4 bases, with 7 bases left between them. Germline loops: CDR1 LNHNV, CDR2 YYDKDF (reference sequence).

The CDR3 spells CASDRGYEQYF. In DNA form, the CDR3 reads TGTGCCAGTGACAGGGGCTACGAGCAGTACTTC. V gene TRBV6-5 combines with J gene TRBJ2-7, with 8 bases that match TRBD1. Germline loops: CDR1 MNHEY, CDR2 SVGAGI. J was trimmed by 3 bases and V by 9 bases; bases with no gene match: 1. The CDR3 runs 11 residues.

The chain links TRBV5-4 to TRBJ1-1; TRBD1 matches 7 bases. The germline V gene has CDR1 SGHNT and CDR2 YYREEE (reference sequence). This CDR3 has 13 amino acids. Losses at the gene ends were 7 bases for V and 5 bases for J; bases not matched to a gene: 8. CDR3 sequence: CASATGSKTEAFF. For the CDR3, the DNA is TGTGCCAGCGCGACAGGGAGTAAAACTGAAGCTTTCTTT.

The V gene is TRBV18, the J gene TRBJ2-5; no clear D gene. V was trimmed by 3 bases and J by 4 bases, leaving 6 bases between them. CDR3 size: 12 residues. Per germline, CDR1 KGHSH and CDR2 LQKENI. CDR3 in DNA: TGTGCCAGCTCACCCCTAGGAGAGACCCAGTACTTC. Translation: CASSPLGETQYF.

The rearrangement joins TRBV9 to TRBJ2-3; TRBD2 might be the D (6 bases). Germline lookup yields CDR1 SGDLS and CDR2 YYNGEE. V gave up 0 bases and J gave up 1 base, with 12 bases separating them. CDR3 length equals 16 residues. In DNA, the CDR3 is TGTGCCAGCAGCGTAGCTGGGGCTAGCGGCACAGATACGCAGTATTTT. Its protein product is CASSVAGASGTDTQYF.

This clone was counted once. The chain uses TRBV5-1 and TRBJ2-3; a weak D match, TRBD2 (6 bases). Trimming took 4 bases from V and 4 from J, leaving 10 bases between them. This CDR3 is built from 13 residues. CDR1 and CDR2 (germline): SGHRS, YFSETQ. Here the CDR3 reads CASSQPGADTQYF. In nucleotides, the CDR3 is TGCGCCAGCAGCCAGCCGGGGGCAGATACGCAGTATTTT.

The chain employs TRBV19 and TRBJ1-5; 10 nucleotides match TRBD1. V lost 5 bases, J lost 1 base, and 8 bases stayed unmatched. The germline gives CDR1 LNHDA, CDR2 SQIVND (reference sequence). CDR3 size: 17 residues. The CDR3 nucleotides read TGTGCCAGTAGTCCTACCGACAGGGGGCGAAGCAATCAGCCCCAGCATTTT. It yields the protein CASSPTDRGRSNQPQHF.

The chain combines TRBV19 with TRBJ1-2; D uncertain. Germline V gives CDR1 LNHDA, CDR2 SQIVND (reference sequence). V was clipped by 3 bases and J by 2 bases, with 13 bases between them. There are 15 residues in the CDR3. The CDR3 reads CASSIPGSLNYGYTF. The CDR3 DNA reads as TGTGCCAGTAGTATTCCAGGAAGCCTAAACTATGGCTACACCTTC.